This entry describes one T cell receptor (beta chain). V lost 2 bases and J lost 1; bases outside the gene matches: 6. The CDR3 covers 16 residues. Germline V gene lookup returns CDR1 MDHEN and CDR2 SYDVKM. This record comes from a study of shared clonotypes between healthy human individuals. The assay was run at deep level. The table came from immunoSEQ multiplex PCR; TCRdb's copy has only in-frame clones and leaves some out. The table records approximately 100,000 clones, about 70% of them present only once. The clonotype was recovered from a woman in her twenties or thirties in good health. V and J are TRBV28 and TRBJ1-2, with 8 positions matching TRBD1. The sequenced sample consisted of memory CD8+ T cells sorted from blood. Subset noted: CD45RO+ cells pooled with CCR7-negative TemRA cells. CDR3 sequence: CASSLHRQGINYGYTF. CDR3 coding DNA: TGTGCCAGCAGTTTACATCGACAGGGGATTAACTATGGCTACACCTTC.